Below, 28 T cell receptor beta chains from the same sample are listed, as sequenced in a study of T-cell memory formation after mild COVID-19. From the 5' RACE reads, TCRdb called clonotypes with MiXCR, one entry per CDR3 protein. This table holds roughly 200,000 distinct CDR3 sequences, around 16% found once. Sequencing was carried out using PBMCs or a T cell subset sorted from them (not recorded which). These receptors were collected from an adult woman who had mild COVID-19 (a few samples of this study predate the infection). Cell type and time point are not known.

The chain is built from TRBV7-2 and TRBJ2-7; 9 bases agree with TRBD2. CDR3 length: 16 residues. V lost 0 bases, J lost 5 bases, and 8 bases stayed unmatched. In germline, CDR1 is SGHTA, CDR2 FQGNSA. The CDR3 reads CASSLAYGGRAHEQYF. CDR3 bases: TGTGCCAGCAGCTTAGCGTACGGCGGGAGGGCCCACGAGCAGTACTTC. The full variable domain, in which reference TRBV7-2 and TRBJ2-7 provide the parts outside the CDR3, is GAGVSQSPSNKVTEKGKDVELRCDPISGHTALYWYRQSLGQGLEFLIYFQGNSAPDKSGLPSDRFSAERTGGSVSTLTIQRTQQEDSAVYLCASSLAYGGRAHEQYFGPGTRLTVT.

This clonotype was found once. The V call is TRBV27, the J call TRBJ2-1, with D tentatively TRBD1 (5 bases). The germline CDR1 and CDR2 sequences are MNHEY and SMNVEV (reference sequence). The ends were cut back, 8 bases at V and 2 bases at J, with 13 bases in the middle. The CDR3 covers 14 residues. The DNA for the CDR3 is TGTGCCAGCTCGAAACAGGTTCCCTACAATGAGCAGTTCTTC. As protein: CASSKQVPYNEQFF.

This clonotype has at least ten counts. The rearrangement links TRBV12-3 or TRBV12-4 to TRBJ2-7, with D perhaps matching TRBD2 (6 bases). There are 11 residues in the CDR3. The V and J ends lost 8 bases and 7 bases respectively, with 12 bases between them. The CDR3 DNA is TGTGCCAGCGGGATGGCGGGGGAGCAGTACTTC. Protein sequence: CASGMAGEQYF.

This clonotype was recorded at least ten times. This chain links TRBV5-1 with TRBJ2-7; D remains ambiguous. Trimming removed 3 bases from V and 3 bases from J, with 13 bases in between. CDR3 length: 14 amino acids. Germline values: CDR1 SGHRS, CDR2 YFSETQ. The CDR3 here is CASSSGPSLYEQYF. CDR3 sequence (DNA): TGCGCCAGCAGCTCCGGACCCTCGCTCTACGAGCAGTACTTC.

The chain employs TRBV7-9 and TRBJ2-5; TRBD2 matches 8 bases. The CDR3 totals 15 residues. The junction had 10 bases not matched to a gene; V was cut back by 5 bases and J by 5 bases. Germline values: CDR1 SEHNR, CDR2 FQNEAQ (reference sequence). The CDR3 nucleotides read TGTGCCAGCAGCCCGAGAGCGGGAGTCGTGGAGACCCAGTACTTC. The encoded protein is CASSPRAGVVETQYF. The whole variable domain, remainder taken from reference TRBV7-9 and TRBJ2-5, is DTGVSQNPRHKITKRGQNVTFRCDPISEHNRLYWYRQTLGQGPEFLTYFQNEAQLEKSRLLSDRFSAERPKGSFSTLEIQRTEQGDSAMYLCASSPRAGVVETQYFGPGTRLLVL.

This clonotype came up a few times. The V gene is TRBV3-1, the J gene TRBJ2-5, with 9 bases that match TRBD1. This CDR3 spans 14 amino acids. Unmatched junction bases numbered 4, after V lost 3 bases and J lost 5 bases. Germline values: CDR1 LGHDT, CDR2 YNNKEL (reference sequence). The DNA of the CDR3 is TGTGCCAGCAGCCACGGACAGGGGTGGGAGACCCAGTACTTC. Translation: CASSHGQGWETQYF.

The rearrangement joins TRBV4-3 to TRBJ2-7, with D perhaps given as TRBD1 or TRBD2 (6 bases each). The CDR3 covers 15 residues. Germline V lookup: CDR1 LGHNA, CDR2 YSLEER. V was pared by 2 bases and J by 7 bases, with 18 bases between. CDR3 coding DNA: TGCGCCAGCAGCCAAATTCGGGGGCCCCTCTGGGAGCAGTACTTC. It translates to CASSQIRGPLWEQYF.

Many counts were recorded for this clonotype. The chain uses TRBV12-3 or TRBV12-4 and TRBJ2-1, with D perhaps TRBD2 (7 bases). Trimming shortened V by 2 bases and J by 8 bases, and 13 bases separated the two germline ends. CDR3 size: 14 residues. The CDR3 region is CASSLSGTIHEQFF. The CDR3, as DNA: TGTGCCAGCAGTTTAAGCGGGACAATCCATGAGCAGTTCTTC.

The V gene is TRBV6-1, the J gene TRBJ1-5; no clear D gene. Between the trimmed V and J ends, which lost 5 bases and 0 bases, there was a span of 8 bases. The germline gives CDR1 MNHNS, CDR2 SASEGT. The CDR3 is made up of 14 amino acids. The CDR3 here is CASSQQYSNQPQHF. The DNA for the CDR3 is TGTGCCAGCAGTCAACAGTATAGCAATCAGCCCCAGCATTTT.

This clonotype came up a few times. The V and J genes are TRBV19 and TRBJ1-1; D not resolved. The CDR3 runs to 13 residues. Germline V gene sequence: CDR1 LNHDA, CDR2 SQIVND (reference sequence). V was shortened by 3 bases and J by 4 bases, with 9 bases between the two germline ends. CDR3 loop: CASSMVAATEAFF. In nucleotides, the CDR3 is TGTGCCAGTAGTATGGTGGCGGCCACTGAAGCTTTCTTT. The complete variable domain, with remaining parts taken from reference TRBV19 and TRBJ1-1, reads DGGITQSPKYLFRKEGQNVTLSCEQNLNHDAMYWYRQDPGQGLRLIYYSQIVNDFQKGDIAEGYSVSREKKESFPLTVTSAQKNPTAFYLCASSMVAATEAFFGQGTRLTVV.

The rearrangement uses TRBV6-5 and TRBJ2-5; a weak D match, TRBD1 (6 bases). CDR1 and CDR2 from the germline V gene are MNHEY and SVGAGI. The CDR3 sequence is 13 residues long. The V gene lost 9 bases and the J gene lost 5 bases, with 16 bases spanning the gap. DNA for the CDR3: TGTGCCAGTCGCCCAGGGGACCGGGAGACCCAGTACTTC. Translated: CASRPGDRETQYF.

This clonotype has a handful of counts. The gene calls are TRBV7-9 and TRBJ2-4; TRBD2 matches at 9 bases. The junction had 4 bases not matched to a gene; V was cut back by 5 bases and J by 5 bases. CDR3 length: 14 amino acids. Germline assignment: CDR1 SEHNR and CDR2 FQNEAQ (reference sequence). CDR3 sequence reads: CASSPRTSENIQYF. In nucleotides, the CDR3 is TGTGCCAGCAGCCCACGGACTAGCGAAAACATTCAGTACTTC.

The chain employs TRBV24-1 and TRBJ2-3, with D perhaps matching TRBD2 (5 bases). The germline CDR1 and CDR2 sequences are KGHDR and SFDVKD. The ends were cut back, 7 bases at V and 1 base at J, with 11 bases in the middle. The CDR3 spans 14 residues. The CDR3 nucleotides are TGTGCCACCAGCGTTCCCGGGGGCACAGATACGCAGTATTTT. Residues: CATSVPGGTDTQYF.

This clonotype was counted a few times. This chain uses TRBV12-3 or TRBV12-4 with TRBJ1-5; 7 nucleotides line up with TRBD1. The trim removed 3 bases at V and 7 bases at J, leaving 9 bases unmatched. This CDR3 has 15 amino acids. CDR3 bases: TGTGCCAGCAGTTTGACAGGGTCGGACGAGCAGCCCCAGCATTTT. Amino acid sequence: CASSLTGSDEQPQHF.

This clonotype was found a few times. The chain has TRBV6-6 and TRBJ1-1; D unresolved. The ends were cut back, 10 bases at V and 5 bases at J, with 11 bases in the middle. The germline V gene encodes CDR1 MNHNY and CDR2 SVGAGI (reference sequence). CDR3 length equals 11 residues. CDR3 sequence: CATAASTEAFF. In nucleotides, the CDR3 is TGTGCCACTGCCGCCAGTACTGAAGCTTTCTTT.

Only a few counts were recorded for this clonotype. The chain combines TRBV6-5 with TRBJ2-6, with 10 bases identical to TRBD1. This CDR3 has 19 residues. Germline-derived CDR1 and CDR2 are MNHEY and SVGAGI. The V gene end was trimmed by 2 bases and the J gene end by 0 bases; junction bases not matched to a gene: 7. The CDR3 sequence is CASSYRGTGVLSGANVLTF. In DNA, the CDR3 is TGTGCCAGCAGTTACCGGGGGACAGGGGTCCTCTCTGGGGCCAACGTCCTGACTTTC.

This clonotype was detected many times. J is TRBJ2-5 and V is TRBV5-1; D call uncertain. Trimming left V 4 bases short and J 2 bases short, with 6 bases between. CDR3 length: 12 amino acids. CDR1 and CDR2 (germline): SGHRS, YFSETQ. The CDR3 coding sequence is TGCGCCAGCAGCCAGAATCAAGAGACCCAGTACTTC. The encoded protein is CASSQNQETQYF.

The chain employs TRBV5-1 and TRBJ2-1, with 8 bases matching TRBD2. The length of the CDR3 is 15 residues. V lost 0 bases to trimming and J lost 9 bases; unmatched junction nucleotides: 8. CDR1 and CDR2 from the germline V gene are SGHRS and YFSETQ. CDR3 amino acids: CASSLGGTSPTEQFF. DNA for the CDR3: TGCGCCAGCAGCTTGGGCGGGACTAGTCCGACTGAGCAGTTCTTC. Full variable domain (remainder filled in from reference TRBV5-1 and TRBJ2-1): KAGVTQTPRYLIKTRGQQVTLSCSPISGHRSVSWYQQTPGQGLQFLFEYFSETQRNKGNFPGRFSGRQFSNSRSEMNVSTLELGDSALYLCASSLGGTSPTEQFFGPGTRLTVL.

A few counts support this clonotype. V is TRBV11-2 and J is TRBJ1-1; 7 bases are shared with TRBD1. CDR3 length: 12 residues. CDR1 is SGHAT and CDR2 is FQNNGV in the germline V gene. V trimming: 3 bases; J trimming: 7 bases; junction bases outside the gene matches: 2. As DNA, the CDR3 is TGTGCCAGCAGCTTCCGGACAGGTGAAGCTTTCTTT. It is translated as CASSFRTGEAFF.

This clonotype was observed a handful of times. The chain carries TRBV5-1 and TRBJ1-1; TRBD1 matches at 7 bases. The CDR3 has 16 residues. The J segment lost 1 base and the V segment lost 8 bases, leaving 14 bases of the junction unmatched. Germline V lookup: CDR1 SGHRS, CDR2 YFSETQ. In nucleotides, the CDR3 is TGCGCCAGTAGCATGAGGAAACAGGGGTCGAACACTGAAGCTTTCTTT. It translates to CASSMRKQGSNTEAFF.

The J gene is TRBJ1-6, the V gene TRBV20-1; 9 bases fit TRBD1. There are 15 residues in the CDR3. CDR1 is DFQATT and CDR2 is SNEGSKA in the germline V gene (reference sequence). The V gene end was trimmed by 0 bases and the J gene end by 10 bases; junction bases not matched to a gene: 7. In DNA form, the CDR3 reads TGCAGTGCTAGAGATCCGGGACAGGGTAAATCACCCCTCCACTTT. It specifies CSARDPGQGKSPLHF.

The chain links TRBV7-6 to TRBJ2-1; 7 positions match TRBD1. Germline V lookup: CDR1 SGHVS, CDR2 FNYEAQ. This CDR3 region has 15 residues. The V gene end was trimmed by 4 bases and the J gene end by 2 bases; junction bases not matched to a gene: 5. The CDR3 loop is CASSSTGFTYNEQFF. CDR3 sequence (DNA): TGTGCCAGCAGCTCGACAGGGTTCACCTACAATGAGCAGTTCTTC.

This clonotype was found a few times. The J gene is TRBJ2-5, the V gene TRBV19, with 8 positions matching TRBD1. The CDR3 is 15 amino acids. Germline V CDR1 and CDR2: LNHDA, SQIVND (reference sequence). V trimming: 5 bases; J trimming: 3 bases; junction bases outside the gene matches: 8. The CDR3 reads CASSGSGTGEETQYF. CDR3 bases: TGTGCCAGTAGTGGATCCGGGACAGGAGAAGAGACCCAGTACTTC.

In DNA, the CDR3 is TGTGCCAGCAGCCCGAGGGTAGCGGGAGGATCCTACGAGCAGTACTTC. This codes for CASSPRVAGGSYEQYF. The chain joins TRBV5-4 to TRBJ2-7; TRBD2 matches 10 bases. The V segment lost 4 bases and the J segment 1 base; nucleotides outside the gene matches: 8. The V gene's germline CDR1 is SGHNT and CDR2 YYREEE (reference sequence). The length of the CDR3 is 16 residues. The variable domain in full, completed from reference TRBV5-4 and TRBJ2-7, reads ETGVTQSPTHLIKTRGQQVTLRCSSQSGHNTVSWYQQALGQGPQFIFQYYREEENGRGNFPPRFSGLQFPNYSSELNVNALELDDSALYLCASSPRVAGGSYEQYFGPGTRLTVT.

V and J are TRBV5-6 and TRBJ1-1, with D unresolved. Germline CDR1 is SGHDT and CDR2 is YYEEEE. This CDR3 has 14 residues. The V and J ends lost 2 bases and 1 base respectively, with 9 bases between them. CDR3 loop: CASSFGHKNTEAFF. For the CDR3, the DNA is TGTGCCAGCAGCTTCGGGCATAAGAACACTGAAGCTTTCTTT.

This clonotype has more than one count but fewer than ten. The chain couples TRBV6-2 or TRBV6-3 to TRBJ2-5; D remains unclear. Germline CDR1 and CDR2: MNHEY and SVGEGT. The CDR3 has 15 residues. Trimming pared 0 bases from V and 5 bases from J, leaving 13 bases between. The CDR3 region has the DNA TGTGCCAGCAGTTACTCGACATCCCGCCGGGAGACCCAGTACTTC. This translates into CASSYSTSRRETQYF.

V and J are TRBV12-3 or TRBV12-4 and TRBJ2-7, with TRBD1 identical over 7 bases. The CDR3 totals 12 residues. Germline trimming cut 5 bases from V and 2 bases from J; bases unmatched to any gene: 0. CDR3 bases: TGTGCCAGCAGTGGACAGGCCTACGAGCAGTACTTC. Amino acids: CASSGQAYEQYF.

In this sample, this clonotype turned up many times. The junction does not match germline at one end; this may be a read error. V is TRBV5-1 and J is TRBJ2-3, with a weak D call TRBD1 (5 bases). The V gene's germline CDR1 is SGHRS and CDR2 YFSETQ. This CDR3 comprises 12 residues. CDR3 sequence: CASSLGADTQYF. The CDR3 nucleotides read TGTGCCAGCAGCTTAGGGGCAGATACGCAGTATTTT.